Listed below are T cell receptor beta chains from one sample, sequenced in a study of blood T cell repertoires in COVID-19. Generated by immunoSEQ multiplex PCR, the TCRdb table keeps only in-frame clones and is missing some. The table records 30,000 to 40,000 clones, 65% to 90% of them present only once. The sequencing input was peripheral blood. The origin of the receptors is a human donor in a cohort sampled during active COVID-19. CDR3s leave out the opening cysteine and the closing phenylalanine or tryptophan.

J gene | V gene | CDR3 protein
TRBJ2-1 | TRBV7-9 | ASSPFTGGRANQNNEQF
TRBJ1-1 | TRBV25-1 | ASSELAGPGTEAF
TRBJ2-7 | TRBV13 | ASSSSGGYEQY
TRBJ2-2 | TRBV10-3 | AISLAATNTGELF
TRBJ2-5 | TRBV7-6 | ASSLGGGPSGGKTQY
TRBJ1-2 | TRBV4-2 | ASSPTRGTGYYGYT
TRBJ2-2 | TRBV2 | ASSDSQGAVTGELF
TRBJ1-2 | TRBV18 | ASSLQGSNYGYT
TRBJ1-2 | TRBV7-9 | ASSEIQGFYGYT
TRBJ2-7 | TRBV4-1 | ASSSTDGYEQY